Listed below are T cell receptor beta chains from one sample, sequenced in a study of STAT5B mutations in CD4+ large granular lymphocyte leukemia. Data came from immunoSEQ multiplex PCR; TCRdb stores just in-frame clones and leaves some out. The data contain around 28,000 clones, just under 75% of them singletons. The sample consisted of CD4+ T cells from blood buffy coats. These receptors came from a human donor in good health. CDR3s include the opening cysteine and the closing phenylalanine or tryptophan. D genes are given only for firm matches. Clone size appears in some rows only: once, few, many, or a class for an expanded clone.

J gene: TRBJ2-3
clone size: -
D gene: -
V gene: TRBV13
CDR3 protein: CASSSLPKTPPDTQYF
CDR3 DNA: TGTGCCAGCAGCTCCCTGCCGAAAACCCCCCCAGATACGCAGTATTTT

J gene: TRBJ1-3
clone size: -
D gene: -
V gene: TRBV4-1
CDR3 protein: CASSQASRGGNTIYF
CDR3 DNA: TGCGCCAGCAGCCAAGCTTCCAGGGGAGGAAACACCATATATTTT

J gene: TRBJ2-3
clone size: -
D gene: TRBD2
V gene: TRBV5-1
CDR3 protein: CASSSGTSGARGTQYF
CDR3 DNA: TGCGCCAGCAGCTCCGGGACTAGCGGGGCCAGGGGTACGCAGTATTTT

J gene: TRBJ2-3
clone size: once
D gene: -
V gene: TRBV4-1
CDR3 protein: CASSQGLKGGPRTDTQYF
CDR3 DNA: TGCGCCAGCAGCCAAGGTCTGAAAGGAGGGCCCCGCACAGATACGCAGTATTTT

J gene: TRBJ2-7
clone size: -
D gene: -
V gene: TRBV9
CDR3 protein: CASSTRWESLEQYF
CDR3 DNA: TGTGCCAGCAGCACCCGATGGGAGTCTCTCGAGCAGTACTTC

J gene: TRBJ1-5
clone size: -
D gene: -
V gene: TRBV6-1
CDR3 protein: CASSPLGGSDQPQHF
CDR3 DNA: TGTGCCAGCAGTCCCCTAGGGGGGTCCGATCAGCCCCAGCATTTT

J gene: TRBJ2-1
clone size: few
D gene: TRBD1
V gene: TRBV28
CDR3 protein: CASIGNRGLEQFF
CDR3 DNA: TGTGCCAGCATCGGGAACAGGGGGCTTGAGCAGTTCTTC

J gene: TRBJ1-1
clone size: -
D gene: -
V gene: TRBV28
CDR3 protein: CASRKSTEGSEAFF
CDR3 DNA: TGTGCCAGCAGGAAATCTACGGAGGGCTCTGAAGCTTTCTTT

J gene: TRBJ1-4
clone size: -
D gene: -
V gene: TRBV29-1
CDR3 protein: CSVTMNEKLFF
CDR3 DNA: TGCAGCGTTACGATGAACGAAAAACTGTTTTTT

J gene: TRBJ2-3
clone size: once
D gene: -
V gene: TRBV11-2
CDR3 protein: CASARGTDTQYF
CDR3 DNA: TGTGCCAGCGCCCGGGGGACAGATACGCAGTATTTT

J gene: TRBJ2-1
clone size: -
D gene: -
V gene: TRBV6-1
CDR3 protein: CASMTGTSFYNEQFF
CDR3 DNA: TGTGCCAGCATGACCGGGACCTCGTTCTACAATGAGCAGTTCTTC

J gene: TRBJ2-3
clone size: -
D gene: TRBD2
V gene: TRBV5-4
CDR3 protein: CASILAGGPVDTQYF
CDR3 DNA: TGTGCCAGCATACTAGCGGGGGGGCCAGTAGATACGCAGTATTTT

J gene: TRBJ1-1
clone size: few
D gene: TRBD1
V gene: TRBV30
CDR3 protein: CAWDRGLNTEAFF
CDR3 DNA: TGTGCCTGGGACAGGGGATTGAACACTGAAGCTTTCTTT

J gene: TRBJ1-5
clone size: -
D gene: -
V gene: TRBV28
CDR3 protein: CASSLRGYSNQPQHF
CDR3 DNA: TGTGCCAGCAGTTTACGGGGTTATAGCAATCAGCCCCAGCATTTT

J gene: TRBJ1-1
clone size: -
D gene: TRBD1
V gene: TRBV5-1
CDR3 protein: CASSGLQGASTEAFF
CDR3 DNA: TGCGCCAGCAGCGGATTACAGGGGGCCTCGACTGAAGCTTTCTTT

J gene: TRBJ2-5
clone size: -
D gene: -
V gene: TRBV7-9
CDR3 protein: CASSLGRVQETQYF
CDR3 DNA: TGTGCCAGCAGCTTAGGTCGGGTCCAAGAGACCCAGTACTTC

J gene: TRBJ2-7
clone size: few
D gene: -
V gene: TRBV7-2
CDR3 protein: CASSGTSSYEQYF
CDR3 DNA: TGTGCCAGCAGCGGGACAAGCTCCTACGAGCAGTACTTC

J gene: TRBJ1-5
clone size: -
D gene: -
V gene: TRBV28
CDR3 protein: CASSLTGAVQPQHF
CDR3 DNA: TGTGCCAGCAGTTTAACCGGGGCGGTTCAGCCCCAGCATTTT

J gene: TRBJ2-1
clone size: -
D gene: TRBD2
V gene: TRBV11-3
CDR3 protein: CASSFEAGGYNEQFF
CDR3 DNA: TGTGCCAGCAGCTTCGAAGCGGGAGGGTACAATGAGCAGTTCTTC

J gene: TRBJ1-3
clone size: -
D gene: -
V gene: TRBV19
CDR3 protein: CASSIRGQVDPLGNTIYF
CDR3 DNA: TGTGCCAGTAGTATACGTGGGCAGGTAGACCCACTTGGAAACACCATATATTTT

J gene: TRBJ2-7
clone size: -
D gene: -
V gene: TRBV6-5
CDR3 protein: CASSYSGPLEQYF
CDR3 DNA: TGTGCCAGCAGTTACTCGGGCCCTCTGGAGCAGTACTTC

J gene: TRBJ2-7
clone size: -
D gene: TRBD1
V gene: TRBV7-2
CDR3 protein: CASSLGETGVGQYF
CDR3 DNA: TGTGCCAGCAGCTTAGGGGAGACAGGGGTTGGGCAGTACTTC

J gene: TRBJ2-5
clone size: -
D gene: -
V gene: TRBV28
CDR3 protein: CASSPSELGGTQYF
CDR3 DNA: TGTGCCAGCAGCCCCTCGGAGCTAGGTGGGACCCAGTACTTC

J gene: TRBJ1-1
clone size: -
D gene: -
V gene: TRBV18
CDR3 protein: CASSPREDGKAFF
CDR3 DNA: TGTGCCAGCTCACCGAGGGAGGACGGAAAAGCTTTCTTT

J gene: TRBJ1-5
clone size: -
D gene: -
V gene: TRBV7-6
CDR3 protein: CASSLGKNQPQHF
CDR3 DNA: TGTGCCAGCAGCTTAGGCAAGAATCAGCCCCAGCATTTT

J gene: TRBJ2-5
clone size: -
D gene: TRBD2
V gene: TRBV5-8
CDR3 protein: CASSLVAGGVTETQYF
CDR3 DNA: TGTGCCAGCAGCTTGGTTGCGGGAGGGGTAACAGAGACCCAGTACTTC

J gene: TRBJ2-1
clone size: -
D gene: -
V gene: TRBV7-9
CDR3 protein: CASTLTFGGNEQFF
CDR3 DNA: TGTGCCAGCACCCTAACGTTTGGGGGGAATGAGCAGTTCTTC

J gene: TRBJ2-2
clone size: -
D gene: TRBD2
V gene: TRBV27
CDR3 protein: CASSSGLADTGELFF
CDR3 DNA: TGTGCCAGCAGTTCGGGACTAGCGGACACCGGGGAGCTGTTTTTT

J gene: TRBJ2-7
clone size: once
D gene: -
V gene: TRBV2
CDR3 protein: CASRPTFNYEQYF
CDR3 DNA: TGTGCCAGCAGACCGACTTTTAACTACGAGCAGTACTTC

J gene: TRBJ2-3
clone size: -
D gene: -
V gene: TRBV28
CDR3 protein: CASRGLGDTQYF
CDR3 DNA: TGTGCCAGCAGGGGGTTGGGAGATACGCAGTATTTT